The subject of this entry is one T cell receptor (beta chain). Its antigen is unknown. Nothing much larger sits one base from this clone, and base qualities are not available. The cysteine opens and the phenylalanine closes a CDR3 of 15 amino acids. The retained sequence is limited to the CDR3, 45 bases, with the frame set at the first base. Looking up the germline V gene yields CDR1 SGHAT and CDR2 FQNNGV. Deletion took 5 bases off V and 1 base off J, with a span of 12 bases between the germline ends. The sample's time point label, decoded: baseline before first vaccination. Vaccinee samples came from UK trials COV001 and COV002, including a single-blind randomized controlled phase 2/3 trial of AZD1222 (ChAdOx1 nCoV-19) in healthy adults. For TCRbeta chain sequencing, PBMC samples were collected from trial participants at day 0 and at day 28 after the second dose. The CDR3 regions of human TCRbeta chains were analyzed by immunosequencing. Under the source paper's analysis protocol: TCRs in the repertoires were matched against a reference library of SARS-CoV-2-specific TCRs that had been generated with the MIRA antigen-specificity platform. Breadth meant the fraction of unique TCRs that were SARS-CoV-2-associated, whereas depth meant the fraction of total T cells that were SARS-CoV-2-associated. Each spike-specific TCR was assigned to its reactive spike region and to a CD4 or CD8 class using the MIRA data. Log10-transformed breadth and depth values were compared by one-way ANOVA with Sidak's multiple comparisons tests. In its TCRdb copy, this immuneACCESS table keeps in-frame sequences only and misses some clones. Where compared with another copy, unresolved V genes explain less than half of these, and the others have no known cause. V, J and clone size derive from that table, while D and trimming were established from the DNA sequence. In this sample the table shows roughly 100,000 clones, roughly 87% of which occur a single time. The ten top clones hold about 2.9% of the sample.

These data originate in a study of T cell responses to AZD1222 COVID-19 vaccine listed by TCRdb under 2021. In the study overall: Because spike-specific TCR depth and breadth did not differ between the two schedules, AZD1222 recipients who got a second dose at roughly 4 weeks were pooled with those who got a second dose at roughly 12 weeks. TCR sequencing covered 233 trial participants: approximately 200 given two doses of AZD1222 and 26 given two doses of MenACWY control vaccine. Trial participants were enrolled by age into subgroups of 18-55, 56-69 and 70-plus years, and roughly 160, 29 and 62 TCR-sequenced participants, respectively, were included in these subgroups.

Summary of the overall study and its limitations: Most participants were white British and females outnumbered males, and the authors suggested that clonal diversity may have been underestimated. After two AZD1222 doses, spike-specific TCR breadth and depth were significantly higher than at day 0 and than in MenACWY recipients. The 56-69-year group was small, and its depth increase did not reach significance, likely because of low power. The whole spike protein was spanned by vaccine-associated CD4 TCRs, and dominant responses were seen in regions 160-218 and 743-854. Nearly half of unique spike-specific TCRs reportedly recognized epitopes outside regions mutated in the B.1.351 and B.1.1.7 variants. No day 14 peak-response samples were available, so repertoires were characterized only after the peak T cell response. Conclusions about previously exposed vaccinees are limited, since just six AZD1222 recipients were seropositive for SARS-CoV-2 at baseline.

The TCR sequence derives from an adult in good health. This material consisted of peripheral blood, taken on day 0 of AZD1222 vaccination. The chain is encoded by TRBV11-2 joined to TRBJ2-1; TRBD2 is possibly the D segment (6 matching bases). The DNA is as follows: TGTGCCAGCAGCACCCCTCGGGGGTCCTACAATGAGCAGTTCTTC. Translated, it gives CASSTPRGSYNEQFF.